This T cell receptor (beta chain) stems from a study of shared clonotypes between healthy human individuals. CD45RO negativity and positive selection for CCR7 defined naive CD8 cells, a population that excluded terminally differentiated effector memory CD45RA+ cells. Samples underwent the assay at deep level. Investigators spread the genomic DNA of each subset evenly over several immunoSEQ plates. Clones were sequenced by immunoSEQ multiplex PCR, and TCRdb holds only the in-frame ones, with some missing. The sample carries 1.5 million to 2.5 million clones, approximately 94% recorded once. Of note for this clone: Its antigen is not identified. Other DNA sequences in the same sample also yield this CDR3.

Study-wide points: Read depth was anticipated to influence clonotype sharing among donors. Between a few donors, naive CD4 clonotypes were shared at a level of about 5%.

The ends lost 6 bases at V and 3 bases at J; junction bases unmatched: 1. Germline V gene data show CDR1 as SQVTM and CDR2 as ANQGSEA. This CDR3 is built from 12 residues. This rearrangement joins TRBV29-1 to TRBJ1-1; 10 bases fit TRBD1. The sequenced sample was naive CD8+ T cells sorted from blood. The source is a man between 18 and 35 years old in good health. The DNA for the CDR3 is TGCAGCGTCGGACAGGGGGACACTGAAGCTTTCTTT. Translation: CSVGQGDTEAFF.